This TCR beta chain was obtained from a study of T cell changes during pregnancy in multiple sclerosis. This clone was seen a few times. The CDR3 spans 14 residues. The V gene end was trimmed by 0 bases and the J gene end by 9 bases; junction bases not matched to a gene: 2. Germline values: CDR1 MGHRA, CDR2 YSYEKL. Profiled with immunoSEQ multiplex PCR; TCRdb holds only in-frame clones, not every one. The sample contains 100,000 or so clones, more than 90% of which appear only once. This TCR came from a female donor with multiple sclerosis, enrolled in a pregnancy study. V and J are TRBV4-1 and TRBJ2-1; 10 nucleotides match TRBD2. The sample was peripheral blood, taken in the second trimester of pregnancy. The CDR3 bases are TGCGCCAGCAGCCAAGAACTAGCGGGGACTGAGCAGTTCTTC. This encodes CASSQELAGTEQFF.